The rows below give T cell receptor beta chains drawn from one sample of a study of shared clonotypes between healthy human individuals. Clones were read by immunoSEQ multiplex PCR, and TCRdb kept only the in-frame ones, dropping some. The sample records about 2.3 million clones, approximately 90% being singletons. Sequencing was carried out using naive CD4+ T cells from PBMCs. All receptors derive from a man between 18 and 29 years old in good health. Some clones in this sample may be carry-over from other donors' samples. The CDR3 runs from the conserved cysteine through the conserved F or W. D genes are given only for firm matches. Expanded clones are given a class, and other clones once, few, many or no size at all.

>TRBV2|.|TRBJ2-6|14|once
CASTPESGANVLTF
TGTGCCAGCACCCCGGAGTCTGGGGCCAACGTCCTGACTTTC
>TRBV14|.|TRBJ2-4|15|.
CASSLRDGAKNIQYF
TGTGCCAGCAGCCTCAGGGATGGGGCCAAAAACATTCAGTACTTC
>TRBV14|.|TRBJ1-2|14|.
CASSQAVQVGGYTF
TGTGCCAGCAGCCAAGCGGTACAAGTCGGGGGCTACACCTTC
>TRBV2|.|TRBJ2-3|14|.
CASSAMIRTDTQYF
TGTGCCAGCAGTGCCATGATTCGCACAGATACGCAGTATTTT
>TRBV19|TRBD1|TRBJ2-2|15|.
CASSATGVDTGELFF
TGTGCCAGTAGCGCGACAGGGGTGGACACCGGGGAGCTGTTTTTT
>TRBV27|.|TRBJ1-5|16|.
CASSLWGRRGNQPQHF
TGTGCCAGCAGTCTATGGGGCCGCCGGGGCAATCAGCCCCAGCATTTT
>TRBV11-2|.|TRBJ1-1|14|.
CASSPERRGTEAFF
TGTGCCAGCAGCCCCGAGAGGCGGGGGACTGAAGCTTTCTTT
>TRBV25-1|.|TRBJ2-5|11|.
CASSEWATQYF
TGTGCCAGCAGTGAATGGGCGACCCAGTACTTC
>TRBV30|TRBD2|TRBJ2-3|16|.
CAWSFGRGAGGDTQYF
TGTGCCTGGAGTTTTGGACGGGGAGCGGGAGGAGATACGCAGTATTTT
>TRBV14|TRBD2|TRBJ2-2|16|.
CASSPRAGGPAGELFF
TGTGCCAGCAGCCCCAGAGCGGGAGGGCCTGCCGGGGAGCTGTTTTTT
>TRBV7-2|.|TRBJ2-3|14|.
CASIKLSPEDTQYF
TGTGCCAGCATCAAATTGAGCCCGGAAGATACGCAGTATTTT
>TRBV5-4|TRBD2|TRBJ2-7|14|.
CASSSASGAGEQYF
TGTGCCAGCAGCTCCGCTAGCGGGGCGGGCGAGCAGTACTTC
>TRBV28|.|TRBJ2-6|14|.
CASSPVSGANVLTF
TGTGCCAGCAGTCCGGTCTCTGGGGCCAACGTCCTGACTTTC
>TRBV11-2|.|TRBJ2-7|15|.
CASSFSTGSSYEQYF
TGTGCCAGCAGCTTTAGCACGGGGAGCTCCTACGAGCAGTACTTC